Listed here are 20 T cell receptor beta chains from one sample, sequenced in a study of blood T cell repertoires in COVID-19. Method: immunoSEQ multiplex PCR; TCRdb's copy keeps in-frame clones and lacks some. This table holds over 30,000 clones, 90% found once. Sequencing was performed on peripheral blood. These receptors came from a man in his 70s with active or convalescent COVID-19.

V and J are TRBV19 and TRBJ1-1; TRBD1 is a possible D gene (5 bases). V shed 4 bases and J shed 3 bases, with 18 bases lying between them. This CDR3 has 16 amino acids. Germline CDR1 LNHDA, CDR2 SQIVND (reference sequence). CDR3 in amino acids: CASSRRSGGGHTEAFF. Here the CDR3 DNA reads TGTGCCAGTAGTAGACGATCGGGCGGGGGACACACTGAAGCTTTCTTT.

V is TRBV27 and J is TRBJ1-1; D remains unclear. Deletions cut 3 bases from V and 3 bases from J, with 11 bases between. The CDR3 length is 14 residues. CDR1 is MNHEY and CDR2 is SMNVEV in the germline V gene (reference sequence). The CDR3 reads CASSFSVLHTEAFF. The CDR3 bases are TGTGCCAGCAGTTTTAGTGTCTTGCACACTGAAGCTTTCTTT.

The V call is TRBV28, the J call TRBJ2-7; 12 bases are a match to TRBD2. The length of the CDR3 is 16 residues. Germline CDR1 and CDR2: MDHEN and SYDVKM. The ends lost 9 bases at V and 0 bases at J; junction bases unmatched: 9. CDR3 amino acids: CASPPGLAGYSYEQYF. CDR3 nucleotides: TGTGCCAGTCCGCCGGGACTAGCGGGTTACTCCTACGAGCAGTACTTC.

The rearrangement joins TRBV29-1 to TRBJ1-2, with 10 bases matching TRBD1. From germline, CDR1 is SQVTM and CDR2 ANQGSEA. The CDR3 runs to 12 residues. Losses at the gene ends were 6 bases for V and 8 bases for J; bases not matched to a gene: 6. CDR3 sequence (DNA): TGCAGCGTCCGACAGGGGGCAGGGGGCTACACCTTC. Encoded protein: CSVRQGAGGYTF.

The chain is built from TRBV11-2 and TRBJ2-3, with a possible D match to TRBD2 (5 bases). V was cut by 5 bases and J by 11 bases, with 17 bases left in between. CDR3 length: 13 amino acids. Germline assignment: CDR1 SGHAT and CDR2 FQNNGV. The CDR3 protein is CASSLLLRGEQYF. As DNA, the CDR3 is TGTGCCAGCAGCCTCCTCCTTCGGGGAGAGCAGTATTTT.

Points on this clone: The same CDR3 arises from other DNA sequences in this sample as well. The rearrangement links TRBV27 to TRBJ2-7, with D unresolved. The CDR3 has 12 amino acids. CDR1 and CDR2 from the germline V gene are MNHEY and SMNVEV (reference sequence). Deletions cut 3 bases from V and 3 bases from J, with 6 bases between. CDR3 sequence: CASSFPFYEQYF. The CDR3 coding sequence is TGTGCCAGCAGTTTTCCTTTCTACGAGCAGTACTTC.

The chain couples TRBV5-1 to TRBJ2-1; maybe TRBD2 (6 bases). Germline CDR1 SGHRS, CDR2 YFSETQ. The CDR3 is made up of 15 amino acids. Trimming took off 2 bases at V and 5 bases at J, with 14 bases between the two ends. Here the CDR3 DNA reads TGCGCCAGCAGCTTTGTGGCGGGAACGAACAATGAGCAGTTCTTC. Translated, it gives CASSFVAGTNNEQFF.

This clone was recorded only once. The gene calls are TRBV20-1 and TRBJ1-2; perhaps TRBD1 as D (5 bases). The germline gives CDR1 DFQATT, CDR2 SNEGSKA (reference sequence). The V end lost 3 bases, the J end lost 4 bases, and 15 bases lay between the germline ends. The CDR3 length is 14 residues. This chain's CDR3 is CSASLGARGYGYTF. CDR3 DNA: TGCAGTGCTAGTCTAGGGGCGCGGGGCTATGGCTACACCTTC.

The CDR3 spells CASGLSSGGARETQYF. The CDR3 coding sequence is TGTGCCAGCGGTTTAAGTAGCGGGGGGGCCCGGGAGACCCAGTACTTC. The chain has TRBV9 and TRBJ2-5; 11 bases match TRBD2. CDR3 length: 16 residues. J lost 5 bases, V lost 7 bases, and 13 bases had no gene match. Germline CDR1 reads SGDLS; CDR2 reads YYNGEE.

V is TRBV9 and J is TRBJ2-7; 9 bases align to TRBD1. Trimming at V came to 3 bases and at J to 0 bases, leaving 7 bases not matched to a gene. This CDR3 comprises 16 residues. The germline V gene has CDR1 SGDLS and CDR2 YYNGEE. CDR3 DNA sequence: TGTGCCAGCAGCGCGGGACAGGGAGGGGGCTCCTACGAGCAGTACTTC. Its protein product is CASSAGQGGGSYEQYF. The full variable domain, rest sourced from reference TRBV9 and TRBJ2-7, is DSGVTQTPKHLITATGQRVTLRCSPRSGDLSVYWYQQSLDQGLQFLIQYYNGEERAKGNILERFSAQQFPDLHSELNLSSLELGDSALYFCASSAGQGGGSYEQYFGPGTRLTVT.

This chain joins TRBV28 and TRBJ2-5; the match to TRBD1 covers 7 bases. The CDR3 consists of 13 residues. The V gene's germline CDR1 is MDHEN and CDR2 SYDVKM. The V segment lost 5 bases and the J segment 3 bases; nucleotides outside the gene matches: 3. CDR3 DNA sequence: TGTGCCAGCAGTCCCCAGGGGGAAGAGACCCAGTACTTC. Translation gives CASSPQGEETQYF.

This sequence joins TRBV5-1 and TRBJ2-1; 8 bases align to TRBD2. Germline CDR1 and CDR2: SGHRS and YFSETQ. V lost 4 bases, J lost 7 bases, and 7 bases stayed unmatched. There are 14 residues in the CDR3. CDR3 coding DNA: TGCGCCAGCAGCCGGACTAGCAGTTCAAATGAGCAGTTCTTC. Translating it yields CASSRTSSSNEQFF.

The V call is TRBV4-2, the J call TRBJ1-1; 7 bases line up with TRBD1. The CDR3 has 13 residues. V was pared by 1 base and J by 6 bases, with 2 bases of the junction left unmatched. Looked up from germline, CDR1 is LGHNA and CDR2 is YNFKEQ. CDR3 DNA sequence: TGTGCCAGCAGCCAAGGCACAGGGGCTGAAGCTTTCTTT. Its translation is CASSQGTGAEAFF.

This chain joins TRBV28 and TRBJ2-3, with 8 bases lining up with TRBD1. V dropped 8 bases and J dropped 2; count of bases not matched to a gene: 9. This CDR3 has 15 residues. Per germline, CDR1 MDHEN and CDR2 SYDVKM. The CDR3 is CASLKRDRPTDTQYF. The DNA of the CDR3 is TGTGCCAGCCTCAAACGGGACAGGCCCACAGATACGCAGTATTTT.

V and J are TRBV7-8 and TRBJ2-1; 10 bases align to TRBD1. V shed 2 bases and J 3 bases; nucleotides not matched to a gene: 7. The germline V gene has CDR1 SGHVS and CDR2 FQNEAQ. This CDR3 region has 17 residues. The CDR3 reads CASSLSSRTGGYNEQFF. In nucleotides, the CDR3 is TGTGCCAGCAGCTTAAGTTCCAGGACAGGGGGCTACAATGAGCAGTTCTTC.

The V and J genes are TRBV19 and TRBJ2-3; tentative D call: TRBD1 (5 bases). The CDR3 has 14 residues. Deletions cut 6 bases from V and 6 bases from J, with 16 bases between. CDR1 and CDR2 from the germline V gene are LNHDA and SQIVND (reference sequence). CDR3 nucleotides: TGTGCCAGTAGCCGGCGGACAACTCAGGATACGCAGTATTTT. Encoded protein: CASSRRTTQDTQYF.

This clone appeared a single time. This chain joins TRBV5-1 and TRBJ2-2; D might be TRBD1 (5 bases). V was cut by 6 bases and J by 1 base, with 16 bases left in between. Germline V gives CDR1 SGHRS, CDR2 YFSETQ. The CDR3 contains 16 residues. CDR3 in DNA: TGCGCCAGCACACTTCTAAAAAGGGGGAACACCGGGGAGCTGTTTTTT. Protein sequence: CASTLLKRGNTGELFF.

This rearrangement joins TRBV4-3 to TRBJ2-5, with a possible D match to TRBD1 (6 bases). Trimming cost V 2 bases and J 9 bases, with 10 bases left between them. This CDR3 contains 12 residues. CDR1 and CDR2 (germline): LGHNA, YSLEER. This CDR3 is CASSQIGQPQYF. CDR3 DNA: TGCGCCAGCAGCCAAATAGGACAGCCCCAGTACTTC.

This sequence joins TRBV29-1 and TRBJ1-2, with D unclear. V was pared by 7 bases and J by 2 bases, with 8 bases between. The CDR3 loop spans 11 amino acids. The germline gives CDR1 SQVTM, CDR2 ANQGSEA. Here the CDR3 reads CSARENYGYTF. The CDR3 bases are TGCAGCGCCCGGGAGAACTATGGCTACACCTTC.

This clone was seen more than once but under ten times. The rearrangement uses TRBV11-3 and TRBJ2-1, with TRBD2 matching over 12 bases. Germline trimming cut 5 bases from V and 6 bases from J; bases unmatched to any gene: 8. The CDR3 loop spans 16 amino acids. Germline CDR1 and CDR2: SGHNT and YENEEA. DNA for the CDR3: TGTGCCAGCAGCCAATCCCCGGGACTAGCGGGCAATGAGCAGTTCTTC. Translated, it gives CASSQSPGLAGNEQFF.